Presented here are 22 T cell receptor beta chains from one specimen sequenced in a study of cytomegalovirus exposure and HLA in healthy donors. The PCR ran on 60 Vbeta and 13 Jbeta primers. This table comes from immunoSEQ multiplex PCR, and its TCRdb copy is limited to in-frame clones, with some not included. The sample shows some 95,000 clones, around four fifths of them seen only once. Sequenced: PBMCs. All receptors derive from a man between 25 and 39 years old in good health and CMV-seronegative.

The chain uses TRBV19 and TRBJ1-5, with a tentative D call TRBD1 (5 bases). Looked up from germline, CDR1 is LNHDA and CDR2 is SQIVND (reference sequence). The V gene lost 2 bases and the J gene lost 2 bases, with 10 bases spanning the gap. The CDR3 totals 15 residues. CDR3 sequence: CASSINRRGNQPQHF. CDR3 coding DNA: TGTGCCAGTAGTATAAACAGGAGGGGCAATCAGCCCCAGCATTTT.

The rearrangement joins TRBV7-6 to TRBJ2-1, with a tentative D call TRBD2 (7 bases). The germline V and J ends were trimmed by 4 bases and 0 bases, with 16 bases remaining between them. The CDR3 totals 17 residues. Germline CDR1 is SGHVS and CDR2 is FNYEAQ. CDR3 coding DNA: TGTGCCAGCAGCTCCCGGACTAGGGGGAGCTCCTACAATGAGCAGTTCTTC. This codes for CASSSRTRGSSYNEQFF.

This clone was seen only a few times. The chain uses TRBV28 and TRBJ2-5; TRBD1 aligns across 10 bases. The CDR3 has 18 residues. V lost 2 bases, J lost 7 bases, and 16 bases stayed unmatched. Germline loops: CDR1 MDHEN, CDR2 SYDVKM. Here the CDR3 DNA reads TGTGCCAGCAGTTTAAGATTCGACAGGGGGCGCTTCGTTGGGACCCAGTACTTC. Translation: CASSLRFDRGRFVGTQYF.

CDR3 amino acids: CASNHYRTPKALYF. DNA of the CDR3: TGTGCCAGCAACCATTATCGGACTCCTAAAGCCCTGTACTTC. The chain links TRBV6-4 to TRBJ2-7, with D possibly TRBD2 on 5 matching bases. This CDR3 is 14 amino acids long. Germline CDR1 reads MRHNA; CDR2 reads SNTAGT. V shed 7 bases and J shed 12 bases, with 25 bases lying between them.

The table lists this clone with a count of one. The chain recombines TRBV7-2 with TRBJ1-1; D is possibly TRBD1 (5 bases). The CDR3 has 12 residues. Trimming took off 5 bases at V and 8 bases at J, with 12 bases between the two ends. The germline gives CDR1 SGHTA, CDR2 FQGNSA. CDR3 nucleotides: TGTGCCAGCAGCCCTAGGAGGGACGAAGCTTTCTTT. Translating gives CASSPRRDEAFF.

The genes are TRBV27 and TRBJ1-2, with D maybe TRBD1 (6 bases). V lost 6 bases and J 4 bases, leaving 21 bases between the germline ends. Looked up from germline, CDR1 is MNHEY and CDR2 is SMNVEV (reference sequence). This CDR3 is 16 amino acids long. The CDR3 reads CASSPTTGSPLYGYTF. CDR3 bases: TGTGCCAGCAGCCCCACAACAGGGTCACCCCTCTATGGCTACACCTTC.

This chain joins TRBV7-8 and TRBJ1-2, with 7 bases aligning to TRBD1. CDR1 SGHVS and CDR2 FQNEAQ come from the germline V gene. V lost 4 bases to trimming and J lost 7 bases; unmatched junction nucleotides: 12. This CDR3 has 15 amino acids. CDR3 amino acids: CASSSGGTGGGGYTF. CDR3 DNA: TGTGCCAGCAGCTCAGGGGGAACGGGGGGGGGTGGCTACACCTTC.

The chain uses TRBV7-2 and TRBJ1-1; D gene ambiguous. V was clipped by 1 base and J by 6 bases, with 6 bases between them. Germline CDR1 SGHTA, CDR2 FQGNSA. The CDR3 length is 12 residues. CDR3 region: CASSLEGAEAFF. In DNA form, the CDR3 reads TGTGCCAGCAGCTTAGAAGGAGCTGAAGCTTTCTTT.

The J gene is TRBJ1-2, the V gene TRBV28; D is uncertain. The V end lost 6 bases, the J end lost 0 bases, and 11 bases lay between the germline ends. Per germline, CDR1 MDHEN and CDR2 SYDVKM. This CDR3 is 14 amino acids long. Written as DNA, the CDR3 is TGTGCCAGCAGCCCATCCGGTCCTAACTATGGCTACACCTTC. This codes for CASSPSGPNYGYTF.

The sample holds one count of this clone. The chain uses TRBV6-5 and TRBJ1-3; D is unresolved. CDR1 and CDR2 (germline): MNHEY, SVGAGI. The V end lost 0 bases, the J end lost 2 bases, and 8 bases lay between the germline ends. This CDR3 contains 15 residues. CDR3: CASSYSKAAGNTIYF. CDR3 DNA: TGTGCCAGCAGTTACTCTAAGGCGGCTGGAAACACCATATATTTT.

V gene TRBV21-1 combines with J gene TRBJ1-1; TRBD1, the D gene given by the table, was not confirmed from the DNA. TRBV21-1 is deemed a pseudogene. This CDR3 spans 16 amino acids. The CDR3 here is CASSKGPGPANTEAFF. DNA for the CDR3: TGTGCCAGCAGCAAAGGTCCAGGTCCGGCTAACACTGAAGCTTTCTTT.

This clone has just a few counts. The chain uses TRBV27 and TRBJ2-7; D remains ambiguous. Deletions cut 3 bases from V and 1 base from J, with 10 bases between. The CDR3 has 14 amino acids. Looked up from germline, CDR1 is MNHEY and CDR2 is SMNVEV (reference sequence). The CDR3 DNA follows: TGTGCCAGCAGTTTTTTACCTGAGTCCTACGAGCAGTACTTC. This gives the protein CASSFLPESYEQYF.

V usage is TRBV15 and J usage is TRBJ1-1; maybe TRBD1 (6 bases). Trimming removed 5 bases from V and 4 bases from J, with 14 bases in between. The CDR3 spans 14 residues. CDR1 is LNHNV and CDR2 is YYDKDF in the germline V gene (reference sequence). CDR3 amino acids: CATSGRGARTEAFF. In nucleotides, the CDR3 is TGTGCCACCAGCGGACGGGGGGCGCGCACTGAAGCTTTCTTT.

V gene TRBV5-5 combines with J gene TRBJ1-2; 7 nucleotides line up with TRBD1. This CDR3 comprises 15 residues. Trimming at V came to 1 base and at J to 6 bases, leaving 9 bases not matched to a gene. Germline CDR1 reads SGHKS; CDR2 reads YYEKEE (reference sequence). CDR3: CASSLNPTGSHGYTF. The CDR3, as DNA: TGTGCCAGCAGCTTGAACCCGACAGGGAGCCATGGCTACACCTTC.

V and J are TRBV5-4 and TRBJ2-7, with 7 bases that match TRBD1. Looked up from germline, CDR1 is SGHNT and CDR2 is YYREEE (reference sequence). The CDR3 sequence is 14 residues long. Trimming took 4 bases from V and 2 from J; bases not matched to a gene: 6. In DNA, the CDR3 is TGTGCCAGCAGCCCCGGACAGGTAACCTACGAGCAGTACTTC. This encodes CASSPGQVTYEQYF.

The sample holds one count of this clone. The CDR3 region has the DNA TGCGCCAGCAGCTTAACAGGTCCGGGTAGGACAGATACGCAGTATTTT. Translation gives CASSLTGPGRTDTQYF. The rearrangement uses TRBV5-1 and TRBJ2-3; tentatively, D is TRBD1 (5 bases). Trimming removed 2 bases at V and 3 bases at J, with 16 bases between. Per germline, CDR1 SGHRS and CDR2 YFSETQ. The CDR3 covers 16 residues.

The chain's CDR3 is CASSHVGGGGEQYF. The CDR3 coding sequence is TGTGCCAGTAGCCATGTGGGAGGTGGTGGCGAGCAGTACTTC. The genes are TRBV19 and TRBJ2-7; maybe TRBD2 (6 bases). Germline CDR1 and CDR2: LNHDA and SQIVND (reference sequence). The CDR3 is made up of 14 amino acids. With 6 bases removed from V and 6 bases from J, the gap between germline ends came to 18 bases. Full variable domain (rest looked up from reference TRBV19 and TRBJ2-7): DGGITQSPKYLFRKEGQNVTLSCEQNLNHDAMYWYRQDPGQGLRLIYYSQIVNDFQKGDIAEGYSVSREKKESFPLTVTSAQKNPTAFYLCASSHVGGGGEQYFGPGTRLTVT.

The chain joins TRBV11-2 to TRBJ1-1, with a possible D match to TRBD1 (5 bases). The CDR3 totals 13 residues. Germline V lookup: CDR1 SGHAT, CDR2 FQNNGV. The V end was cut by 6 bases, the J end by 5 bases, with 13 bases between. The CDR3 bases are TGTGCCAGCAGACTCAGGGTTGGGACTGAAGCTTTCTTT. Protein: CASRLRVGTEAFF.

The chain recombines TRBV29-1 with TRBJ2-7; a weak D match, TRBD2 (5 bases). The germline V gene encodes CDR1 SQVTM and CDR2 ANQGSEA. This CDR3 comprises 11 residues. The V and J ends lost 6 bases and 2 bases respectively, with 8 bases between them. The CDR3 coding sequence is TGCAGCGTCGGGGAAACCTACGAGCAGTACTTC. This sequence encodes CSVGETYEQYF.

The genes are TRBV5-4 and TRBJ1-4, with TRBD1 identical over 9 bases. CDR1 is SGHNT, CDR2 YYREEE, per germline (reference sequence). CDR3 length equals 15 residues. J lost 4 bases, V lost 4 bases, and 5 bases had no gene match. The CDR3 DNA sequence: TGTGCCAGCAGCGCTCGACAGGGGGATAATGAAAAACTGTTTTTT. Its translation: CASSARQGDNEKLFF.

V usage is TRBV10-3 and J usage is TRBJ2-7; 13 nucleotides agree with TRBD2. The CDR3 sequence is 16 residues long. Germline lookup yields CDR1 ENHRY and CDR2 SYGVKD. V was clipped by 5 bases and J by 4 bases; unmatched bases: 8. Written as DNA, the CDR3 is TGTGCCATCAGTACCGGGACTAGCGGGGTTGATTACGAGCAGTACTTC. Encoded protein: CAISTGTSGVDYEQYF.

The chain carries TRBV6-6 and TRBJ2-5, with D uncertain. Trimming took 9 bases from V and 1 from J, leaving 9 bases between them. The CDR3 totals 12 residues. The germline V gene encodes CDR1 MNHNY and CDR2 SVGAGI (reference sequence). The DNA of the CDR3 is TGTGCCAGTGCCCGGTTCCAAGAGACCCAGTACTTC. As protein: CASARFQETQYF.